This T cell receptor (beta chain) was recovered during a study of beta chain features in type 1 diabetes. Study-wide points: Individuals with type 1 diabetes displayed fewer insertions and more deletions at VDJ junctions. Using cDNA template may skew counts toward highly expressing activated cells. The naive, central memory and Treg TCRB repertoires showed an apparent similarity that was greater among patients than among healthy donors.

Sorting gave populations that all exceeded 95% purity. This CDR3 spans 17 amino acids. Trimming removed 1 base at V and 4 bases at J, with 19 bases between. Germline values: CDR1 MGHDK, CDR2 SYGVNS. Of note for this clone: Its antigen remains unknown.

Every bit of the isolated RNA underwent reverse transcription, so sequencing read expressed TCRB transcripts. Using immunoSEQ multiplex PCR, the repertoire was profiled, and TCRdb retains in-frame clones only, with some absent. Among 240,000 or so clones listed, over 65% were seen once. The chain is built from TRBV25-1 and TRBJ1-1; D might be TRBD1 (5 bases). The source material was naive CD4+ T cells from blood. This TCR was recovered from a man aged 25-40 years in good health. Here the CDR3 reads CASSESLIREGSTEAFF. The CDR3 nucleotides read TGTGCCAGCAGTGAATCACTGATCAGGGAGGGTAGCACTGAAGCTTTCTTT.